The T cell receptor beta chain under discussion was sequenced for a study of T-cell reconstitution after alpha-beta-depleted transplantation in children. The study's findings and limits: Reportedly, alpha-beta T cells present about two months post-transplant originated from several hundred expanded clones of graft origin. Diversity and T-cell counts at one year after transplant derived mostly from new T cells.

This clonotype was recorded a few times. What it binds is not known. TCRbeta library construction was performed incorporating unique molecular identifiers. TCRdb re-called the PCR reads through MiXCR, storing one row per CDR3 protein. The table lists roughly 200,000 distinct CDR3 sequences, under 8.5% of them singletons. CDR1 MDHEN and CDR2 SYDVKM come from the germline V gene. V was trimmed by 5 bases and J by 4 bases, leaving 17 bases between them. CDR3 length: 16 amino acids. Here the sequenced sample was PBMCs, taken before TCRalphabeta/CD19-depleted stem cell transplant. V and J are TRBV28 and TRBJ1-4, with D possibly TRBD1 on 5 matching bases. This receptor was identified in a boy aged 2 to 10 with acute lymphoblastic leukemia, due to receive a stem cell transplant. CDR3 sequence (DNA): TGTGCCAGCAGTCCCCACCGTTTGGGGGGTAATGAAAAACTGTTTTTT. Its protein product is CASSPHRLGGNEKLFF.